The present entry profiles one TCR beta chain with its context. Only in-frame clones appear in the TCRdb table, and some are missing; sequencing was by immunoSEQ multiplex PCR. In the table there are about 200,000 clones, 81% of which are singletons. The CDR3 loop spans 15 amino acids. Germline V CDR1 and CDR2: SGHVS, FNYEAQ. J lost 5 bases, V lost 5 bases, and 7 bases had no gene match. The data stem from a study of blood T cell repertoires in COVID-19. The receptor's source is a woman aged 80 or over with acute or convalescent COVID-19. Sequencing used peripheral blood. The chain recombines TRBV7-6 with TRBJ2-7, with 12 bases lining up with TRBD2. CDR3 sequence: CASSPPLAGGHEQYF. The CDR3 DNA reads as TGTGCCAGCAGCCCCCCACTAGCGGGAGGTCACGAGCAGTACTTC.